The entry below gives a single T cell receptor beta chain sequence along with its context. The data derive from a study of OX40 agonist ivuxolimab in advanced cancers. Study information: Patients treated during dose escalation were battling hepatocellular carcinoma, melanoma, renal cell or head and neck cancer. There were three patients with partial responses, one having hepatocellular carcinoma and two cutaneous melanoma.

The germline CDR1 and CDR2 sequences are SGHTA and FQGNSA. The CDR3 runs 13 residues. Germline trimming cut 9 bases from V and 3 bases from J; bases unmatched to any gene: 5. The assay was immunoSEQ multiplex PCR, and TCRdb's table has in-frame clones only and misses some. This sample yields about 38,000 clones, of which roughly 82% are seen a single time; 21% belongs to the top ten. The TCR sequence derives from an adult with an advanced solid tumor such as melanoma, head and neck, liver or kidney cancer. The sample in question was CD4+ or CD8+ T cells sorted from blood, obtained in a trial of the OX40 agonist ivuxolimab. The V call is TRBV7-2, the J call TRBJ1-5, with 7 bases that match TRBD1. The CDR3 nucleotides are TGTGCCAGTCGGGGACAGTACAATCAGCCCCAGCATTTT. Translating gives CASRGQYNQPQHF.